This TCR beta chain appears in the sequencing data of a study of molecular identifiers for immune sequencing clone quantification. Study conclusions and caveats: Clones above 20 RNA copies contained over 98% of effector molecules but under 1% of naive ones.

This clonotype has just a few counts. Its antigen is unidentified. Generation of bulk TCR libraries relied on previously described methods and listed TCR primers. One entry per CDR3 protein results from TCRdb running MiXCR on the PCR reads. In the table there are hundreds of thousands of distinct CDR3 sequences, about 25% of which are singletons. Naive CD8 T cells were FACS-sorted by CD8+CD4-CCR7+CD45RA+ markers. Source material: naive CD8+ T cells from blood, with Jurkat cell RNA spiked in. Documented subset: FACS-sorted CD8+CD4-CCR7+CD45RA+ naive T cells. The clonotype was recovered from a human donor in good health. Some libraries in this study had Jurkat cell RNA spiked in.

In nucleotides, the CDR3 is TGTGCCAGCAGTCAAACCCCTAGAGGTCAGAGCAATCAGCCCCAGCATTTT. Translation gives CASSQTPRGQSNQPQHF. The V gene is TRBV6-1, the J gene TRBJ1-5; no definite D call. Germline CDR1 MNHNS, CDR2 SASEGT. This CDR3 comprises 17 residues. V was clipped by 5 bases and J by 1 base, with 18 bases between them.